The present TCR beta chain was sequenced within a study of T cell changes during pregnancy in multiple sclerosis. Trimming stripped 5 bases from V and 13 bases from J, with 16 bases between. The CDR3 runs 12 residues. The germline V gene encodes CDR1 SGHTA and CDR2 FQGTGA. Clones were read by immunoSEQ multiplex PCR, and TCRdb kept only the in-frame ones, dropping some. This table holds some 100,000 clones, 75% to 95% found once. The source of this sequence is a female donor with multiple sclerosis, enrolled in a pregnancy study. The sequences come from peripheral blood, collected in the second trimester of pregnancy. The chain links TRBV7-3 to TRBJ2-3; TRBD2 is a possible D gene (5 bases). The CDR3 nucleotides read TGTGCCAGCAGCCCGGACGGGAAGCCGGAGTATTTT. It is translated as CASSPDGKPEYF.